Shown below are 5 T cell receptor beta chains from a single sample sequenced in a study of cytomegalovirus exposure and HLA in healthy donors. The PCR had 60 Vbeta and 13 Jbeta primers. Here immunoSEQ multiplex PCR was the method, and the copy in TCRdb shows in-frame clones only, minus some. The sample lists 95,000 to 150,000 clones, around 74% occurring once. The specimen was PBMCs. These receptors originate from a woman between 45 and 65 years old in good health and CMV-seropositive.

This chain connects TRBV19 to TRBJ1-1; D might be TRBD1 (5 bases). Per germline, CDR1 LNHDA and CDR2 SQIVND (reference sequence). V was cut by 10 bases and J by 8 bases, with 23 bases left in between. This CDR3 comprises 14 residues. The CDR3 loop reads CATFPPGLVGEAFF. As DNA, the CDR3 is TGTGCCACCTTTCCCCCAGGGTTAGTTGGGGAAGCTTTCTTT.

The V call is TRBV11-3, the J call TRBJ2-1; 9 bases are a match to TRBD1. V gave up 1 base and J gave up 7 bases; unmatched junction bases: 2. Germline CDR1 is SGHNT and CDR2 is YENEEA. There are 14 residues in the CDR3. The CDR3 loop is CASSLGQGGNEQFF. CDR3 nucleotides: TGTGCCAGCAGCTTAGGACAGGGGGGGAATGAGCAGTTCTTC.

This chain joins TRBV10-2 and TRBJ2-3; D remains unclear. V lost 6 bases and J 0 bases, leaving 7 bases between the germline ends. The germline gives CDR1 WSHSY, CDR2 SAAADI. The CDR3 spans 13 residues. For the CDR3, the DNA is TGCGCCAGCAGATATACTAGCACAGATACGCAGTATTTT. This encodes CASRYTSTDTQYF.

This chain joins TRBV6-6 and TRBJ1-6; D is possibly TRBD1 (6 bases). The CDR3 length is 14 residues. Trimming cost V 2 bases and J 9 bases, with 11 bases left between them. Per germline, CDR1 MNHNY and CDR2 SVGAGI (reference sequence). The CDR3 loop reads CASSYTGGRSPLHF. The CDR3 nucleotides are TGTGCCAGCAGTTACACGGGGGGCCGTTCACCCCTCCACTTT.

The chain recombines TRBV7-2 with TRBJ2-5, with no clear D. Germline V gene data show CDR1 as SGHTA and CDR2 as FQGNSA. This CDR3 has 15 amino acids. Trimming shortened V by 1 base and J by 2 bases, and 11 bases separated the two germline ends. In DNA form, the CDR3 reads TGTGCCAGCAGCTTAGACAGCAGGCCACAAGAGACCCAGTACTTC. Its protein is CASSLDSRPQETQYF.